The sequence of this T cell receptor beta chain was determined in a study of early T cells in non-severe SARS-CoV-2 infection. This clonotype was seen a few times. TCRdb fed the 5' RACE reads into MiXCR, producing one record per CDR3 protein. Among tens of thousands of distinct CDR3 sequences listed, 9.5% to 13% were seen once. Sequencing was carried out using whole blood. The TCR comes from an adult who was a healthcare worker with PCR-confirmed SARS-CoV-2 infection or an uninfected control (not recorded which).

This CDR3 is CATSFSGLVHEQFF. The CDR3 region has the DNA TGTGCCACCAGTTTCTCGGGTCTAGTCCATGAGCAGTTCTTC. V and J are TRBV24-1 and TRBJ2-1; D is ambiguous. The length of the CDR3 is 14 residues. Germline CDR1 reads KGHDR; CDR2 reads SFDVKD. V lost 6 bases and J lost 8, with 16 bases in between.